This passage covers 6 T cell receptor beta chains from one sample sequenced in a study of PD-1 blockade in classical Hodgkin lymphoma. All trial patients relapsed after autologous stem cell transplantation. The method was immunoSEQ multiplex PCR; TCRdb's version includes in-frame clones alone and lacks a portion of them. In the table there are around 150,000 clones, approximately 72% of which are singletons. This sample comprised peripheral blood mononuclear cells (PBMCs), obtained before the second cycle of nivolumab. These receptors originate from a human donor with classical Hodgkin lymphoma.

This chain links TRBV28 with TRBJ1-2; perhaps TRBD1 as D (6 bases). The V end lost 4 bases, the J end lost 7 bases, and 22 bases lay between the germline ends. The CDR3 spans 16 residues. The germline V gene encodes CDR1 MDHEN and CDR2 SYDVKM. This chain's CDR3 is CASSSPAGAQYLGYTF. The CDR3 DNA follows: TGTGCCAGCAGTTCCCCCGCGGGGGCTCAGTATCTTGGCTACACCTTC.

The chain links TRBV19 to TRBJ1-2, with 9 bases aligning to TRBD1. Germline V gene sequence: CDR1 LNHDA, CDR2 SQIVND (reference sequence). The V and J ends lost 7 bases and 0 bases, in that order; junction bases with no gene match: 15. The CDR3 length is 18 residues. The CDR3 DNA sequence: TGTGCCAGTACCCGGGGTGGGACAGGGAGGATGGCTAACTATGGCTACACCTTC. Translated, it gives CASTRGGTGRMANYGYTF.

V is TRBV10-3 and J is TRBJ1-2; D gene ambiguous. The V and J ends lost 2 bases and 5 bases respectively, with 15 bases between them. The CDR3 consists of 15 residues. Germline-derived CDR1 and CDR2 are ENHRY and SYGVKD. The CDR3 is CAISEGVASLYGYTF. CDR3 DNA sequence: TGTGCCATCAGTGAGGGGGTTGCTAGCCTGTATGGCTACACCTTC.

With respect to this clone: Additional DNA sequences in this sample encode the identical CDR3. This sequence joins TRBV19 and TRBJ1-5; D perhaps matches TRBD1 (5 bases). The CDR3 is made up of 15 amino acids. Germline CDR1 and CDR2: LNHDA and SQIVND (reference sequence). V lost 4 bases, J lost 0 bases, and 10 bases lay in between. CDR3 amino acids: CASSTGQYSNQPQHF. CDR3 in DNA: TGTGCCAGTAGTACTGGACAATATAGCAATCAGCCCCAGCATTTT.

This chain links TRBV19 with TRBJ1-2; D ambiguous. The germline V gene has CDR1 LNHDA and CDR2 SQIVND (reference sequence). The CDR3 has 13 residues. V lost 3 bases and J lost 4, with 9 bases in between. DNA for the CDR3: TGTGCCAGTAGTATCAGAGGCAGCTATGGCTACACCTTC. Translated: CASSIRGSYGYTF.

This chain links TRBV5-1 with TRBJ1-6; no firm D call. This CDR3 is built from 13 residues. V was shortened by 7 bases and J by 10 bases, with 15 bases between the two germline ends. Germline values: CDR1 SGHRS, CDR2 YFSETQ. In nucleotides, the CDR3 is TGCGCCAGCGGACTGTTGGAAATGTCACCCCTCCACTTT. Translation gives CASGLLEMSPLHF.